This is a list of T cell receptor beta chains from one sample in a study of control samples from healthy donors and cancer patients. Clones were sequenced by immunoSEQ multiplex PCR, and TCRdb holds only the in-frame ones, with some missing. Seen here are 57,000 or so clones, nearly 90% observed once, and the top ten hold roughly 5.7%. Material: PBMCs. The receptors here all came from a man between 60 and 75 years old with colorectal cancer. CDR3s include the opening cysteine and the closing phenylalanine or tryptophan. The D gene is left open where the match is weak. The size of a clone is reported for some rows only, either as once, few or many, or as a class for expanded clones.

cdr3_nt: TGTGCCAGAAGCTGGAACCGCCAGCCAGGGACCTACGAGCAGTACTTC
cdr3_aa: CARSWNRQPGTYEQYF
d_call: NA
j_call: TRBJ2-7
clone_size: NA
v_call: TRBV7-5

cdr3_nt: TGCGCCAGCAGCCAAGATGCGAGACAGCCCCAGCATTTT
cdr3_aa: CASSQDARQPQHF
d_call: NA
j_call: TRBJ1-5
clone_size: NA
v_call: TRBV4-1

cdr3_nt: TGTGCCAGCAGCTTAAGTCACCACTACGAGCAGTACTTC
cdr3_aa: CASSLSHHYEQYF
d_call: NA
j_call: TRBJ2-7
clone_size: NA
v_call: TRBV7-3

cdr3_nt: TGTGCCAGCAGCTTCGAGCGGGATTCAGTCGAAGGCTACACCTTC
cdr3_aa: CASSFERDSVEGYTF
d_call: NA
j_call: TRBJ1-2
clone_size: NA
v_call: TRBV9

cdr3_nt: TGTGCCAGCAGTCCCCAAACCGGACTAGCGGCGTACGAGCAGTACTTC
cdr3_aa: CASSPQTGLAAYEQYF
d_call: TRBD2
j_call: TRBJ2-7
clone_size: NA
v_call: TRBV27

cdr3_nt: TGTGCCAGCAGTCTCCGACAGGTCGGAAACACCATATATTTT
cdr3_aa: CASSLRQVGNTIYF
d_call: NA
j_call: TRBJ1-3
clone_size: NA
v_call: TRBV6-5

cdr3_nt: TGTGCCAGCAGCCGCACAGCGGGGGAGGACTACGAGCAGTACTTC
cdr3_aa: CASSRTAGEDYEQYF
d_call: TRBD2
j_call: TRBJ2-7
clone_size: NA
v_call: TRBV11-1

cdr3_nt: TGTGCCAGCAGCTGGGGACCGGCCCCTGGGGCCCTCCACTTT
cdr3_aa: CASSWGPAPGALHF
d_call: NA
j_call: TRBJ1-6
clone_size: once
v_call: TRBV5-6

cdr3_nt: TGTGCCAGCAGCTTTAGCGCAGGGATTAATGAAAAACTGTTTTTT
cdr3_aa: CASSFSAGINEKLFF
d_call: NA
j_call: TRBJ1-4
clone_size: NA
v_call: TRBV5-5

cdr3_nt: TGTGCCAGCAGCACGCCTGGACAGACCACCGGGGAGCTGTTTTTT
cdr3_aa: CASSTPGQTTGELFF
d_call: NA
j_call: TRBJ2-2
clone_size: NA
v_call: TRBV7-3

cdr3_nt: TGTGCCATCTCCGGAGGGGGGGCCGTCACAGATACGCAGTATTTT
cdr3_aa: CAISGGGAVTDTQYF
d_call: NA
j_call: TRBJ2-3
clone_size: NA
v_call: TRBV28

cdr3_nt: TGTGCCAGCACCGTGACAGGGCATTCCTACGAGCAGTACTTC
cdr3_aa: CASTVTGHSYEQYF
d_call: TRBD1
j_call: TRBJ2-7
clone_size: NA
v_call: TRBV28

cdr3_nt: TGTGCCAGCAGCCTCAGCTCCTACGAGCAGTACTTC
cdr3_aa: CASSLSSYEQYF
d_call: NA
j_call: TRBJ2-7
clone_size: NA
v_call: TRBV7-8

cdr3_nt: TGTGCCAGCAGCTCCCTCAGGGGGGGCAGGGGTGAGCAGTTCTTC
cdr3_aa: CASSSLRGGRGEQFF
d_call: NA
j_call: TRBJ2-1
clone_size: NA
v_call: TRBV5-6

cdr3_nt: TGTGCCAGCAGTTTCAGGGGGCAGGGCGAGCAGTACTTC
cdr3_aa: CASSFRGQGEQYF
d_call: TRBD1
j_call: TRBJ2-7
clone_size: once
v_call: TRBV12-3/TRBV12-4

cdr3_nt: TGTGCCAGCAGTTTGGCTGCCTCTGGAAACACCATATATTTT
cdr3_aa: CASSLAASGNTIYF
d_call: NA
j_call: TRBJ1-3
clone_size: NA
v_call: TRBV6-5

cdr3_nt: TGCGCCAGCAGCTCGACAGGGGGAACTAATGAAAAACTGTTTTTT
cdr3_aa: CASSSTGGTNEKLFF
d_call: TRBD1
j_call: TRBJ1-4
clone_size: NA
v_call: TRBV5-1

cdr3_nt: TGTGCCAGCGTGCAGCTTTCGGACAATGAGCAGTTCTTC
cdr3_aa: CASVQLSDNEQFF
d_call: NA
j_call: TRBJ2-1
clone_size: NA
v_call: TRBV28

cdr3_nt: TGTGCCAGCAGGCGCCCAACAGGGGGCACTGAAGCTTTCTTT
cdr3_aa: CASRRPTGGTEAFF
d_call: TRBD1
j_call: TRBJ1-1
clone_size: NA
v_call: TRBV11-2

cdr3_nt: TGTGCCAGTAGTATAGCGGGGTTGGGCACTGAAGCTTTCTTT
cdr3_aa: CASSIAGLGTEAFF
d_call: NA
j_call: TRBJ1-1
clone_size: NA
v_call: TRBV19

cdr3_nt: TGTGCCAGCAGCCCGGGACGGCTGAGCTCCTACGAGCAGTACTTC
cdr3_aa: CASSPGRLSSYEQYF
d_call: NA
j_call: TRBJ2-7
clone_size: NA
v_call: TRBV11-1

cdr3_nt: TGTGCCAGCAGCTCCCCCGGGGTGGGCACTGAAGCTTTCTTT
cdr3_aa: CASSSPGVGTEAFF
d_call: NA
j_call: TRBJ1-1
clone_size: NA
v_call: TRBV11-2

cdr3_nt: TGTGCCAGCAGTGTTGACGGGGGGGGTTACAATGAGCAGTTCTTC
cdr3_aa: CASSVDGGGYNEQFF
d_call: TRBD2
j_call: TRBJ2-1
clone_size: NA
v_call: TRBV2

cdr3_nt: TGCGCCAGCAGCTTGGCCTACGGGGGCAGCTCTGGAAACACCATATATTTT
cdr3_aa: CASSLAYGGSSGNTIYF
d_call: NA
j_call: TRBJ1-3
clone_size: NA
v_call: TRBV5-1

cdr3_nt: TGTGCCAGCACCCGAGGGACGGGGGGGCTGAGAACCGGGGAGCTGTTTTTT
cdr3_aa: CASTRGTGGLRTGELFF
d_call: TRBD2
j_call: TRBJ2-2
clone_size: NA
v_call: TRBV7-9

cdr3_nt: TGTGCCAGCAGCGCTTCCGGGACAACCATCTATGACGGCTACACCTTC
cdr3_aa: CASSASGTTIYDGYTF
d_call: NA
j_call: TRBJ1-2
clone_size: few
v_call: TRBV7-9

cdr3_nt: TGTGCCAGCAGCTTGGTGGGACAGGCCCGCTATGGCTACACCTTC
cdr3_aa: CASSLVGQARYGYTF
d_call: TRBD1
j_call: TRBJ1-2
clone_size: NA
v_call: TRBV5-4

cdr3_nt: TGTGCCAGCAGCCAAGAGTCGAGCGGGAGAAAAGAGACCCAGTACTTC
cdr3_aa: CASSQESSGRKETQYF
d_call: TRBD2
j_call: TRBJ2-5
clone_size: NA
v_call: TRBV3-1/TRBV3-2

cdr3_nt: TGTGCCAGCAGTTACACGGACAGGGGTAAAAACATTCAGTACTTC
cdr3_aa: CASSYTDRGKNIQYF
d_call: TRBD1
j_call: TRBJ2-4
clone_size: NA
v_call: TRBV6-2/TRBV6-3

cdr3_nt: TGTGCCAGCAGCTTCGGGGGGGCAGAGACCCAGTACTTC
cdr3_aa: CASSFGGAETQYF
d_call: TRBD2
j_call: TRBJ2-5
clone_size: NA
v_call: TRBV7-8

cdr3_nt: TGTGCCAGCAGCTCAGTCATGGGACAGGGTGATGGCTACACCTTC
cdr3_aa: CASSSVMGQGDGYTF
d_call: TRBD1
j_call: TRBJ1-2
clone_size: once
v_call: TRBV7-6

cdr3_nt: TGCGCCAGTCCGGACACGAGCTCCTATAATTCACCCCTCCACTTT
cdr3_aa: CASPDTSSYNSPLHF
d_call: NA
j_call: TRBJ1-6
clone_size: NA
v_call: TRBV10-1

cdr3_nt: TGTGCCAGCAGCGTAGGGGTTCCCTTGAACACTGAAGCTTTCTTT
cdr3_aa: CASSVGVPLNTEAFF
d_call: NA
j_call: TRBJ1-1
clone_size: once
v_call: TRBV7-9

cdr3_nt: TGTGCCAGCAGCTTAGGCAGGCACGAGCAGTACTTC
cdr3_aa: CASSLGRHEQYF
d_call: NA
j_call: TRBJ2-7
clone_size: NA
v_call: TRBV7-2

cdr3_nt: TGTGCCTGGAGTGTACGTAACAGGGGGTCTACGAAGCAGTACTTC
cdr3_aa: CAWSVRNRGSTKQYF
d_call: TRBD1
j_call: TRBJ2-7
clone_size: NA
v_call: TRBV30

cdr3_nt: TGCGCCAGCACCCTTGGGCGGGGGGGAACAGATACGCAGTATTTT
cdr3_aa: CASTLGRGGTDTQYF
d_call: TRBD2
j_call: TRBJ2-3
clone_size: NA
v_call: TRBV5-1

cdr3_nt: TGTGCCAGCAGCCCGCGACAGGGGGTTCACGAGCAGTACTTC
cdr3_aa: CASSPRQGVHEQYF
d_call: TRBD1
j_call: TRBJ2-7
clone_size: once
v_call: TRBV6-6

cdr3_nt: TGTGCCACCTCGGGCCCCACAGATACGCAGTATTTT
cdr3_aa: CATSGPTDTQYF
d_call: NA
j_call: TRBJ2-3
clone_size: once
v_call: TRBV19

cdr3_nt: TGTGCCAGCAGACAGGACAGGGTGAACACTGAAGCTTTCTTT
cdr3_aa: CASRQDRVNTEAFF
d_call: TRBD1
j_call: TRBJ1-1
clone_size: NA
v_call: TRBV7-2

cdr3_nt: TGCGCCAGCAGCCCTGTCCTGAATATGAACACTGAAGCTTTCTTT
cdr3_aa: CASSPVLNMNTEAFF
d_call: NA
j_call: TRBJ1-1
clone_size: once
v_call: TRBV5-1

cdr3_nt: TGTGCCAGCAGCCTAGGGTGGCGGGGGAGCACAGATACGCAGTATTTT
cdr3_aa: CASSLGWRGSTDTQYF
d_call: TRBD2
j_call: TRBJ2-3
clone_size: few
v_call: TRBV7-3

cdr3_nt: TGTGCCAGCTTGAGGTCTGGGATGAACACTGAAGCTTTCTTT
cdr3_aa: CASLRSGMNTEAFF
d_call: NA
j_call: TRBJ1-1
clone_size: NA
v_call: TRBV18

cdr3_nt: TGTGCCAGCAGTTGGACAGGGAACGATAATTCACCCCTCCACTTT
cdr3_aa: CASSWTGNDNSPLHF
d_call: TRBD1
j_call: TRBJ1-6
clone_size: NA
v_call: TRBV25-1

cdr3_nt: TGTGCCAGCAGTGAAGGATGGTATAATCAGCCCCAGCATTTT
cdr3_aa: CASSEGWYNQPQHF
d_call: NA
j_call: TRBJ1-5
clone_size: NA
v_call: TRBV6-1

cdr3_nt: TGTGCCACCCGTTACTCTGGAAACACCATATATTTT
cdr3_aa: CATRYSGNTIYF
d_call: NA
j_call: TRBJ1-3
clone_size: NA
v_call: TRBV12-3/TRBV12-4